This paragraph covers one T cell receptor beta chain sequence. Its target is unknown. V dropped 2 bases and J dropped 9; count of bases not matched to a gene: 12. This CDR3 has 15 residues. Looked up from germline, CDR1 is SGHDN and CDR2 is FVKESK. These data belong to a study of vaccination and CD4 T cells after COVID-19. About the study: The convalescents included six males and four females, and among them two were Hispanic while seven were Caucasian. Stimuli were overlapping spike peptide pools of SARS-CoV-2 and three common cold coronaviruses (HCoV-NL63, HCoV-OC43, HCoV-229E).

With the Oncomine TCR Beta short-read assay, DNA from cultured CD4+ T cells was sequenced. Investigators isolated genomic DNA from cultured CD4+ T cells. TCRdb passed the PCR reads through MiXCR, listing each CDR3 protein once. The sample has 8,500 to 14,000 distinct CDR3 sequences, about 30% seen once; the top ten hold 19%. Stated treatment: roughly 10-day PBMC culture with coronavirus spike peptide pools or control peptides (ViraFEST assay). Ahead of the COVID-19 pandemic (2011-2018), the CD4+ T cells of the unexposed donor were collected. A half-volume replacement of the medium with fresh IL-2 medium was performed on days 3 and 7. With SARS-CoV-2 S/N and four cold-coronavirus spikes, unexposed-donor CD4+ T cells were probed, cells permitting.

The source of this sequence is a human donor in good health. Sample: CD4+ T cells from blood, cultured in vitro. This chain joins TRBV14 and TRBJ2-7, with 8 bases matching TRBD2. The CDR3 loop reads CASSQTSGGRGRQYF. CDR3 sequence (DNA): TGTGCCAGCAGCCAAACTAGCGGCGGGCGGGGGAGGCAGTACTTC.